Below are 14 T cell receptor beta chains sequenced from a single sample in a study of control samples from healthy donors and cancer patients. Some clones are missing from TCRdb's copy, which holds only in-frame ones; the method was immunoSEQ multiplex PCR. In the table there are about 150,000 clones, roughly 93% of which are singletons. The specimen sequenced was blood. The receptors were gathered from a man in his forties or fifties in good health.

The chain joins TRBV5-1 to TRBJ2-7, with D hard to call. Germline V gene data show CDR1 as SGHRS and CDR2 as YFSETQ. Trimming took 0 bases from V and 2 from J, leaving 12 bases between them. CDR3 size: 15 residues. The CDR3 here is CASSLAVGGTYEQYF. CDR3 coding DNA: TGCGCCAGCAGCTTGGCGGTAGGCGGTACCTACGAGCAGTACTTC.

The V call is TRBV6-5, the J call TRBJ1-2, with D perhaps TRBD1 (5 bases). From germline, CDR1 is MNHEY and CDR2 SVGAGI. CDR3 length equals 13 residues. Trimming removed 5 bases from V and 6 bases from J, with 13 bases in between. CDR3: CASSPGRLHGYTF. CDR3 bases: TGTGCCAGCAGTCCGGGACGGCTGCATGGCTACACCTTC.

This chain connects TRBV5-4 to TRBJ1-4; D not certain. The V end lost 0 bases, the J end lost 0 bases, and 6 bases lay between the germline ends. This CDR3 is built from 15 residues. CDR1 SGHNT and CDR2 YYREEE come from the germline V gene (reference sequence). The CDR3 here is CASSLDTTTNEKLFF. The CDR3 nucleotides read TGTGCCAGCAGCTTGGACACAACAACTAATGAAAAACTGTTTTTT.

The chain recombines TRBV10-3 with TRBJ2-7; D call uncertain. V dropped 6 bases and J dropped 2 bases, with 11 bases sitting between them. Germline loops: CDR1 ENHRY, CDR2 SYGVKD. The CDR3 totals 13 residues. The CDR3 spells CAISPVGPYEQYF. CDR3 in DNA: TGTGCCATCAGCCCCGTCGGGCCCTACGAGCAGTACTTC.

The rearrangement links TRBV29-1 to TRBJ2-3; a possible D gene is TRBD2 (6 bases). The CDR3 is 14 residues long. Germline CDR1 reads SQVTM; CDR2 reads ANQGSEA. Trimming cost V 1 base and J 0 bases, with 8 bases left between them. The CDR3 loop is CSVEGGTSTDTQYF. The CDR3 DNA is TGCAGCGTTGAAGGTGGGACTAGCACAGATACGCAGTATTTT.

The chain links TRBV19 to TRBJ2-3; D possibly matches TRBD1 or TRBD2 (5 bases each). Deletions cut 6 bases from V and 0 bases from J, with 13 bases between. This CDR3 is built from 15 residues. Germline V gene sequence: CDR1 LNHDA, CDR2 SQIVND (reference sequence). Here the CDR3 DNA reads TGTGCCAGTAGCAGGGTCGGGGTTAGCACAGATACGCAGTATTTT. It is translated as CASSRVGVSTDTQYF.

The rearrangement links TRBV7-9 to TRBJ1-5; tentative D call: TRBD1 (5 bases). Germline CDR1 and CDR2: SEHNR and FQNEAQ (reference sequence). The CDR3 runs 15 residues. Trimming removed 0 bases from V and 3 bases from J, with 9 bases in between. In DNA form, the CDR3 reads TGTGCCAGCAGCTTAGCGGGGGTACCCAATCAGCCCCAGCATTTT. This encodes CASSLAGVPNQPQHF.

The chain carries TRBV19 and TRBJ2-1, with 15 positions matching TRBD2. The CDR3 contains 16 residues. Germline-derived CDR1 and CDR2 are LNHDA and SQIVND (reference sequence). The J segment lost 8 bases and the V segment lost 3 bases, leaving 5 bases of the junction unmatched. CDR3 sequence (DNA): TGTGCCAGTAGTATGACCAGGACTAGCGGGAGGGATGAGCAGTTCTTC. Translation gives CASSMTRTSGRDEQFF.

The chain joins TRBV18 to TRBJ1-1; D might be TRBD1 (6 bases). The V gene lost 8 bases and the J gene lost 1 base, with 17 bases spanning the gap. The CDR3 totals 15 residues. Germline V gives CDR1 KGHSH, CDR2 LQKENI. Here the CDR3 reads CASLTGTRKNTEAFF. As DNA, the CDR3 is TGTGCCAGCCTAACAGGGACAAGGAAGAACACTGAAGCTTTCTTT. The full variable domain, completed using reference TRBV18 and TRBJ1-1, is NAGVMQNPRHLVRRRGQEARLRCSPMKGHSHVYWYRQLPEEGLKFMVYLQKENIIDESGMPKERFSAEFPKEGPSILRIQQVVRGDSAAYFCASLTGTRKNTEAFFGQGTRLTVV.

The chain recombines TRBV4-2 with TRBJ2-4; either TRBD1 or TRBD2 may fit D (5 bases each). CDR3 size: 13 residues. CDR1 is LGHNA and CDR2 is YNFKEQ in the germline V gene. V shed 0 bases and J shed 8 bases, with 8 bases lying between them. The CDR3 DNA sequence: TGTGCCAGCAGCCAAGATATGGGGGACATTCAGTACTTC. This encodes CASSQDMGDIQYF.

This clone was picked up a small number of times. V and J are TRBV10-3 and TRBJ1-2; tentative D call: TRBD1 (6 bases). V gave up 0 bases and J gave up 4 bases, with 15 bases separating them. Germline CDR1 is ENHRY and CDR2 is SYGVKD. The CDR3 extends over 16 amino acids. CDR3 in DNA: TGTGCCATCAGTGAGTCGACGAGGGGGGCGAGCTATGGCTACACCTTC. Protein: CAISESTRGASYGYTF.

J is TRBJ2-5 and V is TRBV4-2; D is undetermined. The CDR3 consists of 13 residues. Germline-derived CDR1 and CDR2 are LGHNA and YNFKEQ. V lost 1 base, J lost 2 bases, and 5 bases lay in between. Here the CDR3 reads CASSQGRQETQYF. The CDR3 DNA reads as TGTGCCAGCAGCCAAGGTAGACAAGAGACCCAGTACTTC.

This clone was observed once. CDR3 in amino acids: CSVEGGQISYNEQFF. Here the CDR3 DNA reads TGCAGCGTTGAAGGGGGACAAATATCCTACAATGAGCAGTTCTTC. The chain is built from TRBV29-1 and TRBJ2-1, with D perhaps TRBD1 (6 bases). The ends were cut back, 1 base at V and 1 base at J, with 11 bases in the middle. The CDR3 totals 15 residues. Germline V lookup: CDR1 SQVTM, CDR2 ANQGSEA.

The V gene is TRBV5-1, the J gene TRBJ2-5; 9 bases align to TRBD1. The CDR3 loop spans 15 amino acids. From germline, CDR1 is SGHRS and CDR2 YFSETQ. The trim removed 4 bases at V and 5 bases at J, leaving 9 bases unmatched. The CDR3 DNA reads TGCGCCAGCAGCCTATGGACAGGGGTTAGGGAGACCCAGTACTTC. Protein sequence: CASSLWTGVRETQYF.